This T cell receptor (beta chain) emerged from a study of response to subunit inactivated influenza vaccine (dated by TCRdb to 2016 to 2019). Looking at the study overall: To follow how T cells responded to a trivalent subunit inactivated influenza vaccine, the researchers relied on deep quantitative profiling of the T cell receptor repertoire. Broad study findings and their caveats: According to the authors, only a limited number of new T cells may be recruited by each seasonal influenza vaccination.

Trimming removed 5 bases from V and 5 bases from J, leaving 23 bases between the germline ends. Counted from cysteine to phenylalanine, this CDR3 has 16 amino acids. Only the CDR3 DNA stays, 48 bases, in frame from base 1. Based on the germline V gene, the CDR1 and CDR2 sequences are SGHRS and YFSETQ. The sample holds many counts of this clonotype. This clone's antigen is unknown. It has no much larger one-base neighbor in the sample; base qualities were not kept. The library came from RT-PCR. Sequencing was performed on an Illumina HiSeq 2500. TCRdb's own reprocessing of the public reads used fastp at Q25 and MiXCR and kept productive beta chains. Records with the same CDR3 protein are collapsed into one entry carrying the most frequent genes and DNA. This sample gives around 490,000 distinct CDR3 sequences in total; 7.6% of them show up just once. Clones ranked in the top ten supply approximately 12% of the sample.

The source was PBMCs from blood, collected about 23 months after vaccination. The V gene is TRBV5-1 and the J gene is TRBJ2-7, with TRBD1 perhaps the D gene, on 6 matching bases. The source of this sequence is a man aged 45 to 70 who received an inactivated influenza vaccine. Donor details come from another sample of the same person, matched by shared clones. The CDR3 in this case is CASRTAPGHRVDEQYF. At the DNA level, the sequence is TGCGCCAGCAGAACTGCTCCGGGACACCGAGTAGACGAGCAGTACTTC.